This T cell receptor beta chain is drawn from a study of technical replicates of blood from several donors. CDR3 length: 14 residues. Trimming removed 4 bases from V and 0 bases from J, with 8 bases in between. Germline-derived CDR1 and CDR2 are SGHRS and YFSETQ. Method: immunoSEQ multiplex PCR; TCRdb's copy keeps in-frame clones and lacks some. The top ten clones hold 5% to 6.5% of a sample with around 69,000 clones, roughly 86% of them seen once. This sequence originates from a human donor in good health. Some clones in this sample may be carry-over from other donors' samples. The gene calls are TRBV5-1 and TRBJ1-3, with unresolved D. What was sequenced was PBMCs. The CDR3 sequence is CASSPSGSGNTIYF. The CDR3 DNA sequence: TGCGCCAGCAGCCCCAGTGGCTCTGGAAACACCATATATTTT. Using reference TRBV5-1 and TRBJ1-3 for the parts outside the CDR3, the full variable domain is KAGVTQTPRYLIKTRGQQVTLSCSPISGHRSVSWYQQTPGQGLQFLFEYFSETQRNKGNFPGRFSGRQFSNSRSEMNVSTLELGDSALYLCASSPSGSGNTIYFGEGSWLTVV.